One sample yielded the 26 T cell receptor beta chains listed below, sequenced in a study of CD8 T cells in Susac syndrome. When the RNA was reverse transcribed, random hexamers were used with an input of roughly 0.5 to 1 ug. TCRdb analysed the immunoSEQ multiplex PCR reads with MiXCR anew, one entry per CDR3 protein. This sample has 250,000 to 350,000 distinct CDR3 sequences, with approximately 81% found just once. Sequenced sample: CD8+ T cells from PBMCs. These receptors were obtained from a human donor with multiple sclerosis.

The chain has TRBV9 and TRBJ2-7; 7 bases are a match to TRBD1. CDR1 and CDR2 (germline): SGDLS, YYNGEE. Trimming took 0 bases from V and 7 from J; bases not matched to a gene: 10. The CDR3 spans 15 residues. The CDR3 nucleotides are TGTGCCAGCAGCGTAGAAGGTTCAGGGGGATGGGAGCAGTACTTC. It encodes CASSVEGSGGWEQYF.

V and J are TRBV12-3 or TRBV12-4 and TRBJ2-3; 11 nucleotides align to TRBD2. The CDR3 loop spans 17 amino acids. Unmatched junction bases numbered 9, after V lost 3 bases and J lost 4 bases. The CDR3 sequence: CASSFDLLAGEADTQYF. CDR3 nucleotides: TGTGCCAGCAGTTTTGACCTACTAGCGGGAGAGGCAGATACGCAGTATTTT.

The chain uses TRBV7-6 and TRBJ1-6; D call uncertain. The CDR3 length is 15 residues. V lost 1 base and J 2 bases, leaving 6 bases between the germline ends. Germline CDR1 and CDR2: SGHVS and FNYEAQ. CDR3 sequence: CASSLDPAYNSPLHF. The CDR3 DNA reads as TGTGCCAGCAGCTTAGATCCAGCCTATAATTCACCCCTCCACTTT.

The genes are TRBV27 and TRBJ2-7, with 14 bases aligning to TRBD2. The V segment lost 3 bases and the J segment 2 bases; nucleotides outside the gene matches: 6. CDR1 MNHEY and CDR2 SMNVEV come from the germline V gene (reference sequence). The CDR3 loop spans 17 amino acids. The CDR3 coding sequence is TGTGCCAGCAGTTTTACGGGACTAGCGGGAGAAACCTACGAGCAGTACTTC. Translation: CASSFTGLAGETYEQYF.

This sequence joins TRBV2 and TRBJ2-1; possibly TRBD1 for D (6 bases). CDR1 and CDR2 (germline): SNHLY, FYNNEI. There are 15 residues in the CDR3. V lost 8 bases to trimming and J lost 8 bases, with 22 bases between them. CDR3 amino acids: CASPPRDMPFYEQFF. The CDR3 region has the DNA TGTGCCAGCCCACCTCGGGACATGCCCTTTTATGAGCAGTTCTTC. Variable domain in full (rest from reference TRBV2 and TRBJ2-1): EPEVTQTPSHQVTQMGQEVILRCVPISNHLYFYWYRQILGQKVEFLVSFYNNEISEKSEIFDDQFSVERPDGSNFTLKIRSTKLEDSAMYFCASPPRDMPFYEQFFGPGTRLTVL.

J is TRBJ1-1 and V is TRBV10-3, with 9 nucleotides matching TRBD1. This CDR3 spans 13 amino acids. The junction had 10 bases not matched to a gene; V was cut back by 10 bases and J by 7 bases. Germline V gene sequence: CDR1 ENHRY, CDR2 SYGVKD. CDR3 residues: CATKTGGSFEAFF. Here the CDR3 DNA reads TGTGCCACGAAGACAGGGGGATCTTTTGAAGCTTTCTTT.

Here the CDR3 reads CSVDADRGLPYEQYF. CDR3 DNA: TGCAGCGTTGATGCTGACAGGGGCCTCCCCTACGAGCAGTACTTC. The J gene is TRBJ2-7, the V gene TRBV29-1; 8 bases are shared with TRBD1. Germline CDR1 SQVTM, CDR2 ANQGSEA. CDR3 length: 15 residues. V lost 3 bases, J lost 2 bases, and 9 bases stayed unmatched.

Written as DNA, the CDR3 is TGCGCCAGCAGCCAAGGGACCGTCCCTCAGCCCCAGCATTTT. It encodes CASSQGTVPQPQHF. The rearrangement links TRBV4-1 to TRBJ1-5; unclear D gene. Germline CDR1 reads MGHRA; CDR2 reads YSYEKL. Deletions cut 1 base from V and 6 bases from J, with 10 bases between. This CDR3 has 14 residues.

The chain links TRBV7-3 to TRBJ1-3, with 7 bases aligning to TRBD1. The CDR3 is 20 residues long. Germline-derived CDR1 and CDR2 are SGHTA and FQGTGA. The trim removed 2 bases at V and 0 bases at J, leaving 16 bases unmatched. CDR3 DNA sequence: TGTGCCAGCAGCTTATTCTCACCCCGACAGGGTACTTCCTCTGGAAACACCATATATTTT. Translated: CASSLFSPRQGTSSGNTIYF. The full variable domain, with the rest looked up from reference TRBV7-3 and TRBJ1-3, is GAGVSQTPSNKVTEKGKYVELRCDPISGHTALYWYRQSLGQGPEFLIYFQGTGAADDSGLPNDRFFAVRPEGSVSTLKIQRTERGDSAVYLCASSLFSPRQGTSSGNTIYFGEGSWLTVV.

This rearrangement joins TRBV9 to TRBJ2-1; unclear D gene. Germline CDR1 is SGDLS and CDR2 is YYNGEE. CDR3 length: 12 residues. V was pared by 6 bases and J by 7 bases, with 11 bases between. CDR3 in amino acids: CASTPVINEQFF. The DNA of the CDR3 is TGTGCCAGCACTCCTGTCATTAATGAGCAGTTCTTC.

This chain uses TRBV6-6 with TRBJ1-5; D unresolved. This CDR3 comprises 13 residues. Trimming shortened V by 6 bases and J by 0 bases, and 6 bases separated the two germline ends. Germline lookup yields CDR1 MNHNY and CDR2 SVGAGI (reference sequence). The CDR3: CASRAFSNQPQHF. In DNA form, the CDR3 reads TGTGCCAGCAGAGCCTTTAGCAATCAGCCCCAGCATTTT.

This clonotype came up a few times. The V call is TRBV4-1, the J call TRBJ2-1; 8 bases fit TRBD2. Germline CDR1 is MGHRA and CDR2 is YSYEKL. J lost 12 bases, V lost 3 bases, and 1 base had no gene match. The CDR3 is 11 amino acids. The CDR3 here is CASSQTSAQFF. CDR3 DNA: TGCGCCAGCAGCCAGACTAGCGCGCAGTTCTTC.

This chain uses TRBV2 with TRBJ2-7; perhaps TRBD2 as D (5 bases). CDR3 length: 14 residues. The V gene's germline CDR1 is SNHLY and CDR2 FYNNEI. V was pared by 5 bases and J by 4 bases, with 15 bases between. The CDR3 DNA reads TGTGCCAGCAGTTACCCTTGGCGGAGGTACGAGCAGTACTTC. Its protein product is CASSYPWRRYEQYF.

J is TRBJ2-1 and V is TRBV9; 10 bases map to TRBD2. Germline CDR1 reads SGDLS; CDR2 reads YYNGEE. V was clipped by 6 bases and J by 4 bases; unmatched bases: 7. The CDR3 totals 15 residues. The CDR3 is CASTSSGRSYNEQFF. The CDR3 bases are TGTGCCAGCACCAGTAGCGGGAGGTCGTACAATGAGCAGTTCTTC.

V is TRBV27 and J is TRBJ2-2; D remains ambiguous. The CDR3 runs to 13 residues. Trimming took off 3 bases at V and 7 bases at J, with 9 bases between the two ends. CDR1 is MNHEY, CDR2 SMNVEV, per germline (reference sequence). The CDR3 spells CASSFFKGGELFF. Written as DNA, the CDR3 is TGTGCCAGCAGTTTCTTTAAGGGCGGGGAGCTGTTTTTT.

This clonotype was observed a few times. The chain joins TRBV6-5 to TRBJ1-2; D gene ambiguous. From germline, CDR1 is MNHEY and CDR2 SVGAGI. V lost 0 bases and J 4 bases, leaving 15 bases between the germline ends. The CDR3 contains 16 residues. Here the CDR3 reads CASSYSSGERSYGYTF. As DNA, the CDR3 is TGTGCCAGCAGTTACTCGAGCGGGGAGAGGAGCTATGGCTACACCTTC.

The rearrangement joins TRBV3-1 to TRBJ2-1, with 9 bases matching TRBD1. The J segment lost 5 bases and the V segment lost 4 bases, leaving 18 bases of the junction unmatched. The CDR3 contains 19 residues. Per the germline V gene, CDR1 is LGHDT and CDR2 is YNNKEL (reference sequence). This chain's CDR3 is CASSPIPFDTGGLDNEQFF. The CDR3, as DNA: TGTGCCAGCAGCCCCATCCCATTTGACACAGGGGGCCTCGACAATGAGCAGTTCTTC.

The sample holds a few counts of this clonotype. The chain has TRBV9 and TRBJ2-3; D is uncertain. The CDR3 sequence is 9 residues long. Germline loops: CDR1 SGDLS, CDR2 YYNGEE. Trimming removed 8 bases at V and 7 bases at J, with 5 bases between. The CDR3 reads CASGNTQYF. The CDR3, as DNA: TGTGCCAGTGGAAATACGCAGTATTTT.

The V gene is TRBV27, the J gene TRBJ2-7; no definite D call. Trimming shortened V by 7 bases and J by 7 bases, and 20 bases separated the two germline ends. The CDR3 spans 14 residues. Germline CDR1 reads MNHEY; CDR2 reads SMNVEV (reference sequence). The CDR3 bases are TGTGCCAGCAAACCAGGCTCCCAGGTTAGGGAGCAGTACTTC. Translated, it gives CASKPGSQVREQYF.

V is TRBV10-3 and J is TRBJ2-7, with TRBD1 identical over 9 bases. The length of the CDR3 is 14 residues. The J segment lost 2 bases and the V segment lost 10 bases, leaving 9 bases of the junction unmatched. From germline, CDR1 is ENHRY and CDR2 SYGVKD. The CDR3 DNA reads as TGTGCCACACAACCGGGACAGGGTCCCTACGAGCAGTACTTC. Translating gives CATQPGQGPYEQYF.

The chain is built from TRBV28 and TRBJ1-4; a possible D gene is TRBD1 (5 bases). Germline assignment: CDR1 MDHEN and CDR2 SYDVKM. V was shortened by 1 base and J by 0 bases, with 15 bases between the two germline ends. This CDR3 is built from 18 residues. Here the CDR3 reads CASSLSRSKGTTNEKLFF. The CDR3 nucleotides are TGTGCCAGCAGTTTATCCCGATCGAAGGGGACAACTAATGAAAAACTGTTTTTT.

J is TRBJ2-7 and V is TRBV20-1; perhaps TRBD2 as D (7 bases). Trimming removed 0 bases from V and 4 bases from J, with 16 bases in between. This CDR3 is 15 amino acids long. Germline CDR1 is DFQATT and CDR2 is SNEGSKA (reference sequence). CDR3 sequence: CSARDLSGGRYEQYF. CDR3 sequence (DNA): TGCAGTGCTAGAGATCTTTCGGGGGGCAGGTACGAGCAGTACTTC.

The chain couples TRBV5-6 to TRBJ2-7; D unresolved. Trimming took off 0 bases at V and 3 bases at J, with 7 bases between the two ends. Per the germline V gene, CDR1 is SGHDT and CDR2 is YYEEEE. The CDR3 runs to 13 residues. CDR3 in DNA: TGTGCCAGCAGCTTGGACCTCGACTACGAGCAGTACTTC. Translated, it gives CASSLDLDYEQYF.

V gene TRBV5-1 combines with J gene TRBJ1-1; D is ambiguous. Trimming removed 5 bases from V and 1 base from J, with 21 bases in between. This CDR3 is 17 amino acids long. Germline-derived CDR1 and CDR2 are SGHRS and YFSETQ. CDR3 in amino acids: CASRVGAVQRTNTEAFF. CDR3 DNA: TGCGCCAGCAGGGTAGGAGCGGTACAGCGGACGAACACTGAAGCTTTCTTT.

This sequence joins TRBV3-1 and TRBJ2-7; D ambiguous. The CDR3 is made up of 12 amino acids. Germline values: CDR1 LGHDT, CDR2 YNNKEL (reference sequence). With 2 bases removed from V and 6 bases from J, the gap between germline ends came to 8 bases. DNA for the CDR3: TGTGCCAGCAGCCAACTGACCGCCGAGCAGTACTTC. This codes for CASSQLTAEQYF.

CDR3 in amino acids: CASSEGLVEWNTEAFF. The CDR3 DNA sequence: TGTGCCAGCAGTGAAGGCTTGGTGGAGTGGAACACTGAAGCTTTCTTT. The chain links TRBV2 to TRBJ1-1; D is ambiguous. The CDR3 has 16 amino acids. Germline CDR1 is SNHLY and CDR2 is FYNNEI. V lost 1 base, J lost 1 base, and 13 bases lay in between.